This T cell receptor (beta chain) is from a study of CD8 T cells in Susac syndrome. Deletions cut 1 base from V and 8 bases from J, with 18 bases between. The CDR3 is 16 residues long. Per the germline V gene, CDR1 is SEHNR and CDR2 is FQNEAQ (reference sequence). RNA totalling about 0.5 to 1 ug underwent reverse transcription with random hexamers. The method of amplification for TCR beta CDR3 was immunoSEQ multiplex PCR, covering 54 Vbeta and 13 Jbeta. TCRdb re-derived calls from the immunoSEQ multiplex PCR reads in MiXCR, one entry per CDR3 protein. The data hold 250,000 to 300,000 distinct CDR3 sequences, with about 85% observed a single time. As regards this clonotype: Its specificity is not known.

General study points: The number of individuals included in the study's TCR sequencing and HLA analysis was acknowledged as relatively small.

TEMRA cells were enriched by FACS, while CD8+ and CD4+ T cells were obtained through a negative isolation that was performed magnetically. The clonotype comes from a human donor with multiple sclerosis. The rearrangement joins TRBV7-9 to TRBJ2-1, with D possibly TRBD1 on 6 matching bases. Sequenced sample: CD8+ T cells from PBMCs. CDR3 sequence (DNA): TGTGCCAGCAGCTTAGTTCTTCAGGGGCCTGTTGATGAGCAGTTCTTC. This encodes CASSLVLQGPVDEQFF.